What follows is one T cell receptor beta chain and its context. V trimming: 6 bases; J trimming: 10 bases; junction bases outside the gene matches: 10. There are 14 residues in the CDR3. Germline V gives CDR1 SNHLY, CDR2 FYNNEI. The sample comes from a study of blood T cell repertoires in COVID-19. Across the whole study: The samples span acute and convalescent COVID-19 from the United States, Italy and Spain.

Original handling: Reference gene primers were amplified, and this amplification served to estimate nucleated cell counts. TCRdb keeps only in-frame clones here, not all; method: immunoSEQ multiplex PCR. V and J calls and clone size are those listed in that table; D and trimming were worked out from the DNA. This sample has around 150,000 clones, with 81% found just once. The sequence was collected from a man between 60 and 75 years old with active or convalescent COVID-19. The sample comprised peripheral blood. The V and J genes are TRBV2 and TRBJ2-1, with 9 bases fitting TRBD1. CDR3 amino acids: CASSTTGQGEEQFF. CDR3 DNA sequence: TGTGCCAGCAGCACTACGGGACAGGGCGAGGAGCAGTTCTTC.